This TCR beta chain originates from a study of T cells in Graves' hyperthyroidism and ophthalmopathy. TCR beta CDR3 regions were amplified from RNA. TCR CDR3 underwent first-round RT-PCR with the HTBI primer set. TCRdb fed the multiplex PCR reads into MiXCR, producing one record per CDR3 protein. Of around 530,000 distinct CDR3 sequences in the sample, roughly 18% are singletons; the top ten hold approximately 15%. Study-wide points: Most thyroid-expanded clonotypes above 0.001 were also found in blood. A median about 7 months before onset, the model predicted ophthalmopathy.

CDR3 size: 18 residues. V shed 2 bases, J shed 3 bases, and the junction held 11 bases outside the gene matches. Germline CDR1 is SNHLY and CDR2 is FYNNEI. At least ten counts were recorded for this clonotype. The antigen is undetermined. This rearrangement joins TRBV2 to TRBJ2-1; 9 bases map to TRBD2. The TCR sequence derives from a woman aged 18-29 years with Graves' ophthalmopathy. Material for sequencing was blood. CDR3 in amino acids: CASSERWSSGILYNEQFF. The CDR3 DNA reads as TGTGCCAGCAGTGAAAGGTGGTCTAGCGGGATCCTCTACAATGAGCAGTTCTTC.